What follows are 8 T cell receptor beta chains derived from one specimen sequenced in a study of T cells in women clearing cervical HPV infection. Some clones are missing from TCRdb's copy, which holds only in-frame ones; the method was immunoSEQ multiplex PCR. Its table lists 40,000 to 55,000 clones. Material: blood buffy coat. These receptors were obtained from a woman between 18 and 69 years old with a cervical HPV16 infection that either progressed to CIN3+ or cleared (not recorded which).

Note on this clone: The read comes to an end 3 residues before the CDR3 does, leaving the germline J gene to fill in the end. The rearrangement joins TRBV5-1 to TRBJ1-6; TRBD1 aligns across 7 bases. Germline-derived CDR1 and CDR2 are SGHRS and YFSETQ. The CDR3 is made up of 14 amino acids. J lost 6 bases, V lost 4 bases, and 4 bases had no gene match. Partial CDR3 DNA: TGCGCCAGCAGCCTGACAGGGCCTAATTCACCC. Its translation: CASSLTGPNSP. The whole CDR3 protein reads CASSLTGPNSPLHF.

Comment on this clone: The sequenced fragment ends 3 residues before the CDR3 boundary, so the rest is inferred from the germline J gene. V is TRBV18 and J is TRBJ2-1; 9 bases are a match to TRBD2. Trimming removed 6 bases from V and 2 bases from J; junction bases left unmatched: 8. The V gene's germline CDR1 is KGHSH and CDR2 LQKENI. This CDR3 comprises 16 residues. The CDR3: CASSTKTSGPYNEQFF. CDR3 DNA, as far as it was read: TGTGCCAGCTCTACAAAGACTAGCGGACCCTACAATGAG.

Worth noting for this clone: From the germline J gene comes the end of the CDR3, since the read stops 3 residues before it. The chain couples TRBV19 to TRBJ2-1; TRBD2 matches 10 bases. Germline V gene sequence: CDR1 LNHDA, CDR2 SQIVND (reference sequence). CDR3 length: 15 residues. J was trimmed by 4 bases and V by 0 bases; bases with no gene match: 0. The CDR3 reads CASSIELAGYNEQFF. The sequenced part of the CDR3 DNA is TGTGCCAGTAGTATAGAACTAGCGGGGTACAATGAG.

A note on this clone: Read sequence stops 3 residues before the CDR3 end, and the germline J gene provides the missing end. The chain combines TRBV7-3 with TRBJ2-1; 14 bases are a match to TRBD2. CDR3 length equals 15 residues. After removal of 5 bases from V and 6 bases from J, the junction contained 3 bases not matched to a gene. CDR1 is SGHTA and CDR2 is FQGTGA in the germline V gene. The CDR3 loop reads CASSPGTSGGNEQFF. The CDR3 DNA, read in part, is TGTGCCAGCAGCCCCGGGACTAGCGGGGGCAATGAG.

Comment on this clone: The sequence runs out 3 residues before the end of the CDR3; the remainder is reconstructed from the germline J gene. This chain connects TRBV5-1 to TRBJ2-7; D is possibly TRBD1 (6 bases). This CDR3 is 14 amino acids long. Trimming pared 1 base from V and 2 bases from J, leaving 10 bases between. Germline V gene lookup returns CDR1 SGHRS and CDR2 YFSETQ. The sequenced part of the CDR3 DNA is TGCGCCAGCAGCTTGAGCACAGGGACCTACGAG. This gives the protein CASSLSTGTYE. Given in full, the CDR3 is CASSLSTGTYEQYF.

About this clone: The read comes to an end 3 residues before the CDR3 does, leaving the germline J gene to fill in the end. V and J are TRBV11-1 and TRBJ2-2; 9 nucleotides align to TRBD1. CDR1 SGHAT and CDR2 FQDESV come from the germline V gene (reference sequence). The CDR3 runs to 14 residues. Incomplete CDR3 DNA: TGTGCCAGCAGGCCGACAGGGGGGAATTCACCG. It specifies CASRPTGGNSP. The whole CDR3 sequence is CASRPTGGNSPLFF.

Comment on this clone: The CDR3 end lies 3 residues beyond the end of the read and is filled in from the germline J gene. This chain links TRBV15 with TRBJ1-5; a possible D gene is TRBD1 (5 bases). This CDR3 contains 16 residues. CDR1 and CDR2 (germline): LNHNV, YYDKDF (reference sequence). V was cut by 0 bases and J by 2 bases, with 11 bases left in between. The DNA read from the CDR3 is TGTGCCACCAGCAGAGATAAAGGAGGGGGCAATCAGCCC. Its protein product is CATSRDKGGGNQP. The complete CDR3 protein is CATSRDKGGGNQPQHF.

A remark on this clone: The read is 3 residues too short to cover the CDR3 end, so that end is filled in from the germline J gene. The chain employs TRBV6-1 and TRBJ2-1, with 7 nucleotides matching TRBD1. CDR3 length: 15 residues. V shed 2 bases and J 0 bases; nucleotides not matched to a gene: 1. CDR1 is MNHNS and CDR2 is SASEGT in the germline V gene. The DNA read from the CDR3 is TGTGCCAGCAGTGAACGGGACAGCTCCTACAATGAG. Translating gives CASSERDSSYNE. From start to end, the CDR3 is CASSERDSSYNEQFF.